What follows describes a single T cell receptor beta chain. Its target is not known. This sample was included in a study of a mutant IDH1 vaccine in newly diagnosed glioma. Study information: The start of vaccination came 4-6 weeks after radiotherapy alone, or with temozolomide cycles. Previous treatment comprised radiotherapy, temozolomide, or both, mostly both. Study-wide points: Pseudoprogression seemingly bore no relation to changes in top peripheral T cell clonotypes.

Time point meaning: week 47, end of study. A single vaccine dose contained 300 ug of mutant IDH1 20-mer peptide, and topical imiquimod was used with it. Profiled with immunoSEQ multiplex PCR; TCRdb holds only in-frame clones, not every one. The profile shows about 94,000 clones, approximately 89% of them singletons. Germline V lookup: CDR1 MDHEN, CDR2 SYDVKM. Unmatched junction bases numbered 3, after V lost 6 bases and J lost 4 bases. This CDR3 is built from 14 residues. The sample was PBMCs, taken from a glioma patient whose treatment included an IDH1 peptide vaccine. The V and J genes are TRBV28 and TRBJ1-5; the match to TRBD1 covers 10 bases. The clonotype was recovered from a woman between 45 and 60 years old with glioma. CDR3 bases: TGTGCCAGCAGGGGACAGGGGATAAATCAGCCCCAGCATTTT. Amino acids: CASRGQGINQPQHF.